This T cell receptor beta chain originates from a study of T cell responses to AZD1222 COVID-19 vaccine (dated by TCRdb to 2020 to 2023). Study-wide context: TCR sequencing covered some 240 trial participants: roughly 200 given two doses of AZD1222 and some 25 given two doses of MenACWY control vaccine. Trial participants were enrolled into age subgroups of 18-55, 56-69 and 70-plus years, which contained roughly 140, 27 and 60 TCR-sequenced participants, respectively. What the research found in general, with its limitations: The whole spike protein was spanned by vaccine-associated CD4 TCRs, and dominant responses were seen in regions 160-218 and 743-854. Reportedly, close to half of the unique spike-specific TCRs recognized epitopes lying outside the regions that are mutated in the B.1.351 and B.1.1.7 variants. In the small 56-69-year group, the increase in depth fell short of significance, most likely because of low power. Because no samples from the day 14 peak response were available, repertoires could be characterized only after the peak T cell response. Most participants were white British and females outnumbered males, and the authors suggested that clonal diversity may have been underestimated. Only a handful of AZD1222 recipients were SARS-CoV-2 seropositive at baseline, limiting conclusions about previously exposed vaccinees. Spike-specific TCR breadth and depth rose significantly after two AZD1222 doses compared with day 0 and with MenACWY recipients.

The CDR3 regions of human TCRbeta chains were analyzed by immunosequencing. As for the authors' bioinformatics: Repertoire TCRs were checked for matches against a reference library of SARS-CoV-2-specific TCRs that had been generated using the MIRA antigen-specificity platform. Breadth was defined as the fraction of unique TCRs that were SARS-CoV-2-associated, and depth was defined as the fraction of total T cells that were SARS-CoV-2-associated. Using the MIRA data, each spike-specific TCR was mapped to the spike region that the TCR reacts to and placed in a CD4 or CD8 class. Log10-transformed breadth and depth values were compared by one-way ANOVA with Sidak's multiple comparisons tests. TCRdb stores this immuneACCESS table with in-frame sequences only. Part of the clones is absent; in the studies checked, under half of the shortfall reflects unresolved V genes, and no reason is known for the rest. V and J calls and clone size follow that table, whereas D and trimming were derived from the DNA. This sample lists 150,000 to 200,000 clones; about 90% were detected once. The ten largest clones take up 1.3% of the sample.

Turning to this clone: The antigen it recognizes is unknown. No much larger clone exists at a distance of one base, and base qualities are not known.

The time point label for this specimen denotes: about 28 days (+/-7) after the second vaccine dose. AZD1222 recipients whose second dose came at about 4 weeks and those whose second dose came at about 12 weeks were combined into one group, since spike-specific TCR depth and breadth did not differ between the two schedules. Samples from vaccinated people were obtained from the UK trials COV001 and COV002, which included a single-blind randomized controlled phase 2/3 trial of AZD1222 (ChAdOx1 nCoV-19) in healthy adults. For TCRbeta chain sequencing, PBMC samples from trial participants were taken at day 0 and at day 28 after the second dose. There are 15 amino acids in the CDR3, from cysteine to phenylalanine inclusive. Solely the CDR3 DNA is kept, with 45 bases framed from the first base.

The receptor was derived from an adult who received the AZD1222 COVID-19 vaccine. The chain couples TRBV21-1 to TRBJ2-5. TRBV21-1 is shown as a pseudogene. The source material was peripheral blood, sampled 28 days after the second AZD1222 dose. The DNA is TGTGCCAGCAGCAAGAATCACGATCTCCAAGAGACCCAGTACTTC. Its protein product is CASSKNHDLQETQYF.